The 9 T cell receptor beta chains reported below all come from one sample, sequenced in a study of T cell responses to AZD1222 COVID-19 vaccine. Clones were sequenced by immunoSEQ multiplex PCR, and TCRdb holds only the in-frame ones, with some missing. Here the sample spans 150,000 to 160,000 clones, 70% to 90% being singletons. The sequences come from peripheral blood, collected on day 0 of MenACWY control vaccination. These receptors were taken from an adult in good health.

The chain's CDR3 is CASSEAAYEQYF. The CDR3 DNA reads as TGTGCCAGCAGTGAAGCGGCCTACGAGCAGTACTTC. J is TRBJ2-7 and V is TRBV6-1; D is unclear. Germline CDR1 is MNHNS and CDR2 is SASEGT. Trimming pared 0 bases from V and 2 bases from J, leaving 2 bases between. CDR3 size: 12 residues.

The V and J genes are TRBV6-2 or TRBV6-3 and TRBJ1-5, with 7 bases identical to TRBD1. This CDR3 has 15 residues. Looked up from germline, CDR1 is MNHEY and CDR2 is SVGEGT. V shed 6 bases and J 2 bases; nucleotides not matched to a gene: 7. The CDR3 sequence: CASSQTGLGNQPQHF. The CDR3, as DNA: TGTGCCAGCAGCCAGACAGGGCTCGGCAATCAGCCCCAGCATTTT.

The chain joins TRBV11-2 to TRBJ1-4; no definite D call. V was clipped by 0 bases and J by 5 bases, with 4 bases between them. Germline loops: CDR1 SGHAT, CDR2 FQNNGV. The CDR3 extends over 13 amino acids. Here the CDR3 DNA reads TGTGCCAGCAGCTTAGATCCCAATGAAAAACTGTTTTTT. Translation: CASSLDPNEKLFF.

The J gene is TRBJ1-5, the V gene TRBV7-2; D may be TRBD1 (5 bases). CDR1 and CDR2 (germline): SGHTA, FQGNSA. The CDR3 covers 13 residues. V lost 1 base and J 11 bases, leaving 12 bases between the germline ends. CDR3 in DNA: TGTGCCAGCAGCTTAGGACGGGAGGGGTCCCAGCATTTT. It yields the protein CASSLGREGSQHF. The entire variable domain, with the rest obtained from reference TRBV7-2 and TRBJ1-5, is as follows: GAGVSQSPSNKVTEKGKDVELRCDPISGHTALYWYRQSLGQGLEFLIYFQGNSAPDKSGLPSDRFSAERTGGSVSTLTIQRTQQEDSAVYLCASSLGREGSQHFGDGTRLSIL.

The V and J genes are TRBV18 and TRBJ1-2; D remains ambiguous. Germline V lookup: CDR1 KGHSH, CDR2 LQKENI. Trimming left V 3 bases short and J 1 base short, with 15 bases between. The CDR3 covers 16 residues. Here the CDR3 DNA reads TGTGCCAGCTCACCCCTAGTAGGGCGCGGTAACTATGGCTACACCTTC. As protein: CASSPLVGRGNYGYTF.

This clone was detected only once. This chain's CDR3 is CASSYSTFLEQYF. As DNA, the CDR3 is TGTGCCAGCAGTTATAGCACGTTCTTAGAGCAGTACTTC. This chain connects TRBV6-6 to TRBJ2-7; D is unclear. V lost 3 bases, J lost 7 bases, and 13 bases lay in between. The length of the CDR3 is 13 residues. The V gene's germline CDR1 is MNHNY and CDR2 SVGAGI (reference sequence).

The chain uses TRBV20-1 and TRBJ1-4; D is possibly TRBD1 (6 bases). Germline loops: CDR1 DFQATT, CDR2 SNEGSKA (reference sequence). V was shortened by 3 bases and J by 8 bases, with 16 bases between the two germline ends. The CDR3 contains 14 residues. CDR3 sequence: CSASRGHSQEKLFF. As DNA, the CDR3 is TGCAGTGCTAGTCGGGGGCACTCACAGGAAAAACTGTTTTTT.

The CDR3 coding sequence is TGTGCCAGCAGTCGCGGTTGGAGGGCGAGCCTCACAGATACGCAGTATTTT. It encodes CASSRGWRASLTDTQYF. V gene TRBV6-6 combines with J gene TRBJ2-3, with D tentatively TRBD2 (6 bases). Germline loops: CDR1 MNHNY, CDR2 SVGAGI (reference sequence). V was pared by 5 bases and J by 2 bases, with 20 bases between. This CDR3 has 17 residues.

The genes are TRBV7-9 and TRBJ2-7; D may correspond to TRBD1 or TRBD2 (5 bases each). The V end lost 5 bases, the J end lost 6 bases, and 11 bases lay between the germline ends. The germline V gene has CDR1 SEHNR and CDR2 FQNEAQ (reference sequence). This CDR3 contains 12 residues. DNA for the CDR3: TGTGCCAGCAGCACCCTAGGGACCGAGCAGTACGTC. Translated, it gives CASSTLGTEQYV.